This T cell receptor beta chain appears in the sequencing data of a study of untreated major depressive disorder. Repertoires were generated with immunoSEQ multiplex PCR, while TCRdb's copy carries only in-frame clones and drops some. The sample carries approximately 20,000 clones, under 90% recorded once. The sample holds one count of this clone. The germline CDR1 and CDR2 sequences are LNHNV and YYDKDF (reference sequence). The CDR3 has 14 residues. V was pared by 1 base and J by 1 base, with 7 bases between. J is TRBJ1-1 and V is TRBV15; D uncertain. Sequencing input: CD4+ T cells from PBMCs. The source of this sequence is a woman in her 30s in good health. The CDR3 is CATSRGRQNTEAFF. The CDR3 DNA is TGTGCCACCAGCAGAGGACGTCAGAACACTGAAGCTTTCTTT.